These 9 T cell receptor beta chains share one sample of origin, sequenced in a study of blood T cell repertoires in COVID-19. Clones were read by immunoSEQ multiplex PCR, and TCRdb kept only the in-frame ones, dropping some. The sample includes 360,000 or so clones, more than 85% of them seen just once. The sample was PBMCs or T cells enriched from blood (not recorded which). Receptors were obtained from a woman in her twenties or thirties who had recovered from COVID-19.

V usage is TRBV28 and J usage is TRBJ1-5; 11 bases line up with TRBD1. J was trimmed by 7 bases and V by 6 bases; bases with no gene match: 8. The CDR3 runs 15 residues. The V gene's germline CDR1 is MDHEN and CDR2 SYDVKM. The chain's CDR3 is CASSLGQGAWQPQHF. CDR3 coding DNA: TGTGCCAGCAGCCTAGGACAGGGGGCATGGCAGCCCCAGCATTTT.

This sequence joins TRBV29-1 and TRBJ1-2, with D unresolved. The CDR3 contains 12 residues. CDR1 and CDR2 (germline): SQVTM, ANQGSEA. Trimming shortened V by 3 bases and J by 3 bases, and 8 bases separated the two germline ends. CDR3 bases: TGCAGCGTTGAGCCAGCGGACTATGGCTACACCTTC. This gives the protein CSVEPADYGYTF. The full variable domain, its missing parts supplied by reference TRBV29-1 and TRBJ1-2, is SAVISQKPSRDICQRGTSLTIQCQVDSQVTMMFWYRQQPGQSLTLIATANQGSEATYESGFVIDKFPISRPNLTFSTLTVSNMSPEDSSIYLCSVEPADYGYTFGSGTRLTVV.

This chain connects TRBV5-1 to TRBJ2-5; the D gene is possibly TRBD2 (5 bases). V lost 4 bases to trimming and J lost 0 bases, with 16 bases between them. Germline lookup yields CDR1 SGHRS and CDR2 YFSETQ. This CDR3 is built from 16 residues. The CDR3 sequence is CASSQMTTGYQETQYF. CDR3 in DNA: TGCGCCAGCAGCCAAATGACGACGGGGTACCAAGAGACCCAGTACTTC.

Only a few counts were recorded for this clone. The V call is TRBV3-1 (or the pseudogene TRBV3-2), the J call TRBJ2-1; 7 nucleotides line up with TRBD2. Germline V gene sequence: CDR1 LGHDT, CDR2 YNNKEL (reference sequence). The CDR3 extends over 16 amino acids. The V gene end was trimmed by 1 base and the J gene end by 7 bases; junction bases not matched to a gene: 10. The CDR3, as DNA: TGTGCCAGCAGCCAAGTAGTAGGGCGGGAGATGAATGAGCAGTTCTTC. This translates into CASSQVVGREMNEQFF.

In regard to this clone: Other DNA sequences in this sample translate to the same CDR3. V usage is TRBV5-1 and J usage is TRBJ2-7, with D possibly being TRBD1 (5 bases). The V and J ends lost 0 bases and 4 bases respectively, with 8 bases between them. Germline values: CDR1 SGHRS, CDR2 YFSETQ. This CDR3 has 13 amino acids. CDR3 sequence reads: CASSLDRGYEQYF. The CDR3 DNA sequence: TGCGCCAGCAGCTTGGATAGGGGATACGAGCAGTACTTC. Full variable domain (remainder filled in from reference TRBV5-1 and TRBJ2-7): KAGVTQTPRYLIKTRGQQVTLSCSPISGHRSVSWYQQTPGQGLQFLFEYFSETQRNKGNFPGRFSGRQFSNSRSEMNVSTLELGDSALYLCASSLDRGYEQYFGPGTRLTVT.

This sequence joins TRBV5-1 and TRBJ2-5; TRBD2 matches 13 bases. The CDR3 spans 16 residues. V shed 3 bases, J shed 2 bases, and the junction held 4 bases outside the gene matches. CDR1 and CDR2 from the germline V gene are SGHRS and YFSETQ. The CDR3 DNA is TGCGCCAGCAGCTCAGGACTAGCGGGGGTGCAAGAGACCCAGTACTTC. It translates to CASSSGLAGVQETQYF.

The rearrangement links TRBV19 to TRBJ2-3; D may be TRBD2 (7 bases). The CDR3 runs to 14 residues. Germline V gene sequence: CDR1 LNHDA, CDR2 SQIVND (reference sequence). The V end was cut by 5 bases, the J end by 1 base, with 10 bases between. CDR3 residues: CASSGGGGTDTQYF. The DNA for the CDR3 is TGTGCCAGTAGTGGCGGGGGCGGCACAGATACGCAGTATTTT.

V is TRBV19 and J is TRBJ1-4; D call uncertain. Germline CDR1 is LNHDA and CDR2 is SQIVND (reference sequence). V lost 7 bases and J lost 3, with 15 bases in between. CDR3 length: 15 amino acids. The CDR3: CASIDGEAANEKLFF. Here the CDR3 DNA reads TGTGCCAGTATAGATGGAGAGGCAGCTAATGAAAAACTGTTTTTT.

The chain recombines TRBV5-4 with TRBJ2-7, with 9 bases aligning to TRBD1. The V gene's germline CDR1 is SGHNT and CDR2 YYREEE (reference sequence). CDR3 length: 16 amino acids. Trimming removed 0 bases from V and 4 bases from J; junction bases left unmatched: 8. The CDR3 DNA follows: TGTGCCAGCAGCTTGGCCCTAGGACAGGGGACTTACGAGCAGTACTTC. It specifies CASSLALGQGTYEQYF.